What follows are 8 T cell receptor beta chains derived from one specimen sequenced in a study of radiotherapy plus CTLA-4 blockade in lung cancer. This table comes from immunoSEQ multiplex PCR, and its TCRdb copy is limited to in-frame clones, with some not included. The top ten hold approximately 4% of the sample, which has roughly 80,000 clones, 78% seen once. The sample in question was peripheral blood, obtained from a patient treated with radiotherapy plus ipilimumab. These TCRs come from a human donor with non-small cell lung cancer who had a partial response to radiotherapy plus ipilimumab. Some clones in this sample may be carry-over from other donors' samples.

The chain combines TRBV5-4 with TRBJ2-7, with 10 bases identical to TRBD1. This CDR3 has 15 amino acids. The germline gives CDR1 SGHNT, CDR2 YYREEE (reference sequence). J lost 4 bases, V lost 4 bases, and 8 bases had no gene match. This CDR3 is CASSPGTGEGYEQYF. CDR3 nucleotides: TGTGCCAGCAGCCCAGGGACAGGGGAAGGGTACGAGCAGTACTTC. Complete variable domain (other parts from reference TRBV5-4 and TRBJ2-7): ETGVTQSPTHLIKTRGQQVTLRCSSQSGHNTVSWYQQALGQGPQFIFQYYREEENGRGNFPPRFSGLQFPNYSSELNVNALELDDSALYLCASSPGTGEGYEQYFGPGTRLTVT.

This chain uses TRBV4-1 with TRBJ1-4; 7 bases are shared with TRBD1. V lost 1 base, J lost 8 bases, and 4 bases stayed unmatched. Germline CDR1 reads MGHRA; CDR2 reads YSYEKL. There are 14 residues in the CDR3. The CDR3 protein is CASSQGDRGEKLFF. CDR3 nucleotide sequence: TGCGCCAGCAGCCAAGGGGACAGAGGAGAAAAACTGTTTTTT.

The gene calls are TRBV9 and TRBJ2-1, with D possibly being TRBD1 (6 bases). The germline V gene has CDR1 SGDLS and CDR2 YYNGEE. The CDR3 covers 16 residues. Trimming pared 6 bases from V and 0 bases from J, leaving 16 bases between. CDR3 nucleotides: TGTGCCAGCACCAAAACGCAAGGGGGCTCCTACAATGAGCAGTTCTTC. Translating it yields CASTKTQGGSYNEQFF.

V is TRBV7-3 and J is TRBJ2-1; TRBD2 agrees at 11 bases. V lost 4 bases, J lost 8 bases, and 7 bases stayed unmatched. CDR3 length: 15 residues. Germline loops: CDR1 SGHTA, CDR2 FQGTGA. The CDR3 nucleotides are TGTGCCAGCAGCTCGATAGCGGGAGGGAGGTATGAGCAGTTCTTC. Translated, it gives CASSSIAGGRYEQFF.

The chain links TRBV16 to TRBJ2-5; 7 bases are a match to TRBD1. CDR3 length: 15 amino acids. After removal of 4 bases from V and 2 bases from J, the junction contained 7 bases not matched to a gene. The germline gives CDR1 KGHSY, CDR2 FQNENV. CDR3 sequence (DNA): TGTGCCAGCAGCCCCAACCGGGACAGACAAGAGACCCAGTACTTC. Translating it yields CASSPNRDRQETQYF.

This clone was recorded only once. The chain carries TRBV19 and TRBJ2-5, with 10 bases identical to TRBD2. Unmatched junction bases numbered 3, after V lost 4 bases and J lost 1 base. This CDR3 comprises 15 residues. Germline CDR1 and CDR2: LNHDA and SQIVND (reference sequence). CDR3: CASSTLAGGQETQYF. DNA of the CDR3: TGTGCCAGTAGTACGTTAGCGGGGGGCCAAGAGACCCAGTACTTC. Full variable domain (rest looked up from reference TRBV19 and TRBJ2-5): DGGITQSPKYLFRKEGQNVTLSCEQNLNHDAMYWYRQDPGQGLRLIYYSQIVNDFQKGDIAEGYSVSREKKESFPLTVTSAQKNPTAFYLCASSTLAGGQETQYFGPGTRLLVL.

V gene TRBV7-2 combines with J gene TRBJ2-3, with 7 bases matching TRBD1. Germline V gene lookup returns CDR1 SGHTA and CDR2 FQGNSA. V lost 4 bases, J lost 4 bases, and 5 bases stayed unmatched. This CDR3 is built from 14 residues. The DNA of the CDR3 is TGTGCCAGCAGCTCCGACAGGGCCCCAGATACGCAGTATTTT. Residues: CASSSDRAPDTQYF.

The V call is TRBV11-2, the J call TRBJ1-6; D gene ambiguous. Germline CDR1 is SGHAT and CDR2 is FQNNGV. V lost 5 bases to trimming and J lost 6 bases, with 8 bases between them. The CDR3 totals 13 residues. CDR3 DNA: TGTGCCAGCAGCACAGTTCGTAATTCACCCCTCCACTTT. This gives the protein CASSTVRNSPLHF. Complete variable domain (other parts from reference TRBV11-2 and TRBJ1-6): EAGVAQSPRYKIIEKRQSVAFWCNPISGHATLYWYQQILGQGPKLLIQFQNNGVVDDSQLPKDRFSAERLKGVDSTLKIQPAKLEDSAVYLCASSTVRNSPLHFGNGTRLTVT.